This T cell receptor beta chain was captured in a study of pediatric ulcerative colitis. Study-level results: Blood-rectal clonal overlap within each person was significantly higher in ulcerative colitis patients than controls. Acute severe colitis showed lower rectal diversity from clonal expansions.

For this clone: Its antigen is not identified.

Germline-derived CDR1 and CDR2 are LNHDA and SQIVND (reference sequence). This CDR3 is 14 amino acids long. Between the trimmed V and J ends, which lost 0 bases and 4 bases, there was a span of 6 bases. The rectum was sampled with one to two pinch biopsies at colonoscopy. Profiled with immunoSEQ multiplex PCR; TCRdb holds only in-frame clones, not every one. The profile shows 16,000 or so clones, over 65% of them singletons. The origin of this receptor is a boy under 18 with moderate ulcerative colitis. Source material: gut tissue. J is TRBJ1-4 and V is TRBV19; no reliable D call. The CDR3 DNA follows: TGTGCCAGTAGTATAGAGAGCCTTAATGAAAAACTGTTTTTT. It encodes CASSIESLNEKLFF.